Listed below are T cell receptor beta chains from one sample, sequenced in a study of blood T cell repertoires in COVID-19. Here immunoSEQ multiplex PCR was the method, and the copy in TCRdb shows in-frame clones only, minus some. The sample lists approximately 300,000 clones; more than 70% were seen once. The sequencing input was peripheral blood. The receptor set was obtained from a woman aged 45-65 years with acute or convalescent COVID-19. The CDR3 runs from the conserved cysteine through the conserved F or W. The D gene is left open where the match is weak.

TRBD2	TRBV6-2/TRBV6-3	TRBJ2-7	TGTGCCAGCAGTGTCGCGGGAGGGGCCTACGAGCAGTACTTC	CASSVAGGAYEQYF
TRBD1	TRBV19	TRBJ1-2	TGTGCCAGTACCTCTTCCGGGACAGGGGGTATGCGCTACACCTTC	CASTSSGTGGMRYTF
.	TRBV5-1	TRBJ2-7	TGCGCCAGCAGCTTCGGCCAGGCCTACGAGCAGTACTTC	CASSFGQAYEQYF
.	TRBV18	TRBJ1-1	TGTGCCAGCTCCCCTACAGGGCCCATGAACACTGAAGCTTTCTTT	CASSPTGPMNTEAFF
TRBD1	TRBV27	TRBJ1-4	TGTGCCAGCAGTTCTGGGACAGGGCTAGGAGAAAAACTGTTTTTT	CASSSGTGLGEKLFF
.	TRBV21-1	TRBJ1-2	TGTGCCAGCAGCTCCAGGGCCTATGGCTACACCTTC	CASSSRAYGYTF
TRBD2	TRBV2	TRBJ2-1	TGTGCCAGCAGTGAACGGGCACGGGAGGCGTTCTTC	CASSERAREAFF
TRBD1	TRBV5-1	TRBJ1-2	TGCGCCAGCAGCTTGAGGGACAGGCGCCAGAATGGCTACACCTTC	CASSLRDRRQNGYTF
.	TRBV4-1	TRBJ1-3	TGCGCCAGCAGCCAAGATACAGGGAGCTCTGGAAACACCATATATTTT	CASSQDTGSSGNTIYF
TRBD1	TRBV18	TRBJ1-2	TGTGCCAGCTCAACCGGACAGGTCCCTAACTATGGCTACACCTTC	CASSTGQVPNYGYTF
.	TRBV19	TRBJ1-4	TGTGCCAGTAGTCCCACAGGGAATGAAAAACTGTTTTTT	CASSPTGNEKLFF
.	TRBV6-2/TRBV6-3	TRBJ2-7	TGTGCCAGCAGTTACGTAGGGGCGAAAAACGAGCAGTACTTC	CASSYVGAKNEQYF
TRBD1	TRBV18	TRBJ1-2	TGTGCCAGCTCCCCCGGGACAGGGTATGGCTACACCTTC	CASSPGTGYGYTF
TRBD1	TRBV9	TRBJ1-1	TGTGCCAGCAGCGTAGCGGGGACAGGGACTGAAGCTTTCTTT	CASSVAGTGTEAFF
.	TRBV2	TRBJ1-5	TGTGCCAGCAGTGAGGAGGTCAATCAGCCCCAGCATTTT	CASSEEVNQPQHF
TRBD1	TRBV2	TRBJ2-6	TGTGCCAGCAACCCACGACAGGGGGCGTCTGGGGCCAACGTCCTGACTTTC	CASNPRQGASGANVLTF
TRBD2	TRBV30	TRBJ2-1	TGTGCCTGGTCTGGACTAGCGCACAATGAGCAGTTCTTC	CAWSGLAHNEQFF